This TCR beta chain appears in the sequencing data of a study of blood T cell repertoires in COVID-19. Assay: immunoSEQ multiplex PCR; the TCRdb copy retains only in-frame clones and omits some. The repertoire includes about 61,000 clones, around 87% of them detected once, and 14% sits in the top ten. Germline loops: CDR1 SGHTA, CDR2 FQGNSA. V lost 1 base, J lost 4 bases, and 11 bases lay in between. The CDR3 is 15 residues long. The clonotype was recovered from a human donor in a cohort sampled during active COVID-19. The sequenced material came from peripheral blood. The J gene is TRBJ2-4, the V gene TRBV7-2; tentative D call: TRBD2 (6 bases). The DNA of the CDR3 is TGTGCCAGCAGCTTAGGGGGAGGACGGAAAAACATTCAGTACTTC. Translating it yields CASSLGGGRKNIQYF.